The 9 T cell receptor beta chains given below trace back to one sample, sequenced in a study of T cells expressing NK-cell markers. From its re-call of the 5' RACE reads, TCRdb lists each CDR3 protein once, without DNA. Recorded for this sample: 350,000 to 450,000 distinct CDR3 sequences. Sequenced material: blood T cells: a sorted CD56 or NKG2C T cell subset, CD4+ or CD8+ T cells, or bulk PBMC T cells (not recorded which). These receptors were taken from a man aged 18-75 years in good health.

V usage is TRBV5-4 and J usage is TRBJ2-3; TCRdb picks TRBD1, but there is no DNA to check that call. In germline, CDR1 is SGHNT, CDR2 YYREEE (reference sequence). This CDR3 has 16 residues. This CDR3 reads CASSVTGRKGADTQYF.

The chain employs TRBV5-1 and TRBJ2-7; the D gene TCRdb calls, TRBD1, cannot be checked with no DNA. The germline gives CDR1 SGHRS, CDR2 YFSETQ. CDR3 length equals 13 residues. The CDR3 loop reads CASSRDRGGEQYF.

The chain links TRBV18 to TRBJ2-2; TCRdb gives TRBD1 as the D gene, but with no DNA this cannot be confirmed. CDR1 and CDR2 (germline): KGHSH, LQKENI. The CDR3 is made up of 16 amino acids. CDR3 sequence reads: CASSTNTGRLTGELFF.

The chain is built from TRBV7-2 and TRBJ2-5; without DNA, the TCRdb call of TRBD1 cannot be checked. CDR3 length: 14 amino acids. CDR1 and CDR2 (germline): SGHTA, FQGNSA. The CDR3 sequence is CASTLAGGKETQYF.

The chain links TRBV6-6 to TRBJ2-3. The CDR3 runs 12 residues. Germline values: CDR1 MNHNY, CDR2 SVGAGI (reference sequence). This chain's CDR3 is CASTLSPDTQYF.

This chain joins TRBV2 and TRBJ2-3; the D gene TCRdb calls, TRBD1, cannot be checked with no DNA. This CDR3 is 16 amino acids long. Germline-derived CDR1 and CDR2 are SNHLY and FYNNEI. The CDR3 spells CASKRKDGRGPDTQYF.

This sequence joins TRBV12-3 or TRBV12-4 and TRBJ1-1; there is no DNA to check the TCRdb D call of TRBD1. This CDR3 has 14 residues. CDR3 amino acids: CASRHRDSNTEAFF.

J is TRBJ2-2 and V is TRBV29-1; with no DNA, the TCRdb D assignment of TRBD1 cannot be verified. The CDR3 consists of 14 residues. Germline CDR1 is SQVTM and CDR2 is ANQGSEA. CDR3 amino acids: CSARTGVNTGELFF.

The CDR3 loop is CATSRIGQNYQPQHF. V usage is TRBV15 and J usage is TRBJ1-5. The CDR3 is made up of 15 amino acids. Germline loops: CDR1 LNHNV, CDR2 YYDKDF (reference sequence).